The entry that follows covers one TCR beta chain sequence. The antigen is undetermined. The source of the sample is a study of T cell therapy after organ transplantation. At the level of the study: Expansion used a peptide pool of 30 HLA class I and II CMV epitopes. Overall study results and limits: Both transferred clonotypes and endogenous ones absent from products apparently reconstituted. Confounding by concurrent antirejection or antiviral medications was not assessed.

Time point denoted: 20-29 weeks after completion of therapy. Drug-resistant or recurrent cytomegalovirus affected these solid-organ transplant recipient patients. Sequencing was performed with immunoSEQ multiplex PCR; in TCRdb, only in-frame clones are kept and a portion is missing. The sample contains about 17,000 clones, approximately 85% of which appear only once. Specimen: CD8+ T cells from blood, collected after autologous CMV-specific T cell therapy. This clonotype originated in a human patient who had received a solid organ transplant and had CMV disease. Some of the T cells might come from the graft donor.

In nucleotides, the CDR3 is TGTGCCAGCAGCTTGGCCAGGGAAGCTTTCTTT. Residues: CASSLAREAFF. The chain is built from TRBV5-6 and TRBJ1-1; D is ambiguous. The germline CDR1 and CDR2 sequences are SGHDT and YYEEEE. V gave up 0 bases and J gave up 8 bases, with 5 bases separating them. The CDR3 runs to 11 residues. The variable domain in full, with the rest retrieved from reference TRBV5-6 and TRBJ1-1, is DAGVTQSPTHLIKTRGQQVTLRCSPKSGHDTVSWYQQALGQGPQFIFQYYEEEERQRGNFPDRFSGHQFPNYSSELNVNALLLGDSALYLCASSLAREAFFGQGTRLTVV.